The entry below describes one T cell receptor (beta chain). V lost 3 bases and J 4 bases, leaving 7 bases between the germline ends. This CDR3 has 13 amino acids. Germline V CDR1 and CDR2: LGHNA, YNFKEQ. TCRdb itself ran the RT-PCR reads through MiXCR, one entry per CDR3 protein. This table has 900,000 to 1,000,000 distinct CDR3 sequences, roughly 18% appearing once. This specimen comes from a study of patients and donors after allogeneic stem cell transplantation. The chain links TRBV4-2 to TRBJ1-5; no firm D call. The sequenced material came from blood, either unsorted or a sorted T cell fraction (not recorded which). This TCR derives from a human donor who was either an allogeneic HSCT recipient or a stem cell or donor lymphocyte infusion donor (not recorded which). It is not recorded whose cells these are; they may come from a transplant donor. CDR3 loop: CASSHRKNQPQHF. CDR3 DNA: TGTGCCAGCAGCCACAGGAAAAATCAGCCCCAGCATTTT.